The 3 T cell receptor beta chains below come from one sample, sequenced in a study of blood T cell repertoires in COVID-19. Profiling relied on immunoSEQ multiplex PCR, and the TCRdb table lists in-frame clones only, not all of them. The table records 200,000 to 250,000 clones, about four fifths of them present only once. The sample comprised peripheral blood. These receptor sequences come from a woman of 80 years or more with acute or convalescent COVID-19.

The chain joins TRBV11-2 to TRBJ2-1; 11 nucleotides align to TRBD2. The V segment lost 8 bases and the J segment 9 bases; nucleotides outside the gene matches: 6. This CDR3 contains 13 residues. Germline V lookup: CDR1 SGHAT, CDR2 FQNNGV. The CDR3 loop reads CASLAGGEGEQFF. The CDR3 DNA follows: TGTGCCAGCCTAGCGGGGGGTGAAGGTGAGCAGTTCTTC.

The rearrangement joins TRBV11-3 to TRBJ2-7, with 14 bases that match TRBD2. Germline V gene sequence: CDR1 SGHNT, CDR2 YENEEA. This CDR3 is 16 amino acids long. The V gene end was trimmed by 3 bases and the J gene end by 5 bases; junction bases not matched to a gene: 6. CDR3 sequence: CASSLGLAGVLDEQYF. In DNA form, the CDR3 reads TGTGCCAGCAGCTTGGGACTAGCGGGGGTTCTCGACGAGCAGTACTTC.

The V gene is TRBV7-8, the J gene TRBJ1-1, with TRBD1 matching over 9 bases. J lost 5 bases, V lost 5 bases, and 12 bases had no gene match. The CDR3 has 16 amino acids. Germline lookup yields CDR1 SGHVS and CDR2 FQNEAQ. The CDR3 DNA reads TGTGCCAGCAGCCCAGACCTGGGACAGGGCTGGACTGAAGCTTTCTTT. This encodes CASSPDLGQGWTEAFF.